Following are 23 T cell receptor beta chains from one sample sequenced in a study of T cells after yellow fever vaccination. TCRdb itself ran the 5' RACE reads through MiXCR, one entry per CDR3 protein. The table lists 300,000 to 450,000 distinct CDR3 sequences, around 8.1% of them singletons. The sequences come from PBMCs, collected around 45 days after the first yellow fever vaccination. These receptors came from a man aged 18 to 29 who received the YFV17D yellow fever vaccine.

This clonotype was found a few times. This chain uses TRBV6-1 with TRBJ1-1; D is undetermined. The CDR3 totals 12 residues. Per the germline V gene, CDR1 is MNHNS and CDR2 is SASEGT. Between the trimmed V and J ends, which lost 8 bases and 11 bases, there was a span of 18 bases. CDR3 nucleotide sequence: TGTGCCAGCGATTACGCCAGGACCCAGGCTTTCTTT. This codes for CASDYARTQAFF.

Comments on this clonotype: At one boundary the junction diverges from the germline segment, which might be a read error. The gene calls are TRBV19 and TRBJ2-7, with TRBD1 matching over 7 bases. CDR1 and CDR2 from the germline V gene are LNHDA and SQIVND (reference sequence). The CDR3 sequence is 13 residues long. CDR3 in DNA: TGTGCCAGTAGAAGACAGGGTCTAAGCGAGCAGCACTTC. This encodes CASRRQGLSEQHF.

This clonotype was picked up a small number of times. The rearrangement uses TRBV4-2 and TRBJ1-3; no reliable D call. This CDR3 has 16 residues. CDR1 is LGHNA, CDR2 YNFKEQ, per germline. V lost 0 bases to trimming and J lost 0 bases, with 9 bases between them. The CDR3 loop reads CASSQEWVISGNTIYF. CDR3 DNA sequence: TGTGCCAGCAGCCAAGAATGGGTAATCTCTGGAAACACCATATATTTT.

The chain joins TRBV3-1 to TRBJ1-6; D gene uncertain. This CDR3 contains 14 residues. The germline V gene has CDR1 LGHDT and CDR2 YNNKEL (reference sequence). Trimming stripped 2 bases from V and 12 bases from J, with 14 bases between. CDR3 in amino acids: CASSQTVSVGPLHF. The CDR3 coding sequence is TGTGCCAGCAGCCAAACCGTATCGGTGGGACCCCTCCACTTT.

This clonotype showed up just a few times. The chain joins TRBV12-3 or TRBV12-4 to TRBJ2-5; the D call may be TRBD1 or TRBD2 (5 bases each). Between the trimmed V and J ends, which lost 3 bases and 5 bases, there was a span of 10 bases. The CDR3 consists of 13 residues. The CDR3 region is CASSFPGTETQYF. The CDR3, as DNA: TGTGCCAGCAGTTTCCCAGGGACGGAGACCCAGTACTTC.

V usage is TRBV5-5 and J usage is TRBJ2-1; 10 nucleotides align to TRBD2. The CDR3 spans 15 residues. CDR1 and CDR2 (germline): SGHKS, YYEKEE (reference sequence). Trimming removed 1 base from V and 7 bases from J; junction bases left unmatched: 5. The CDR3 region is CASSLRERGGNEQFF. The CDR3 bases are TGTGCCAGCAGCTTGAGGGAGCGGGGGGGGAATGAGCAGTTCTTC.

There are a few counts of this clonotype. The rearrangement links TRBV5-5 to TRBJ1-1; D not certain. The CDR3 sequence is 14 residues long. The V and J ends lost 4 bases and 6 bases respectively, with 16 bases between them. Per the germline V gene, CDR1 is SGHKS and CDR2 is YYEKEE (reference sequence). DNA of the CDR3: TGTGCCAGCAGCCCCGCCAGCTGGGATCCTGAAGCTTTCTTT. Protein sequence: CASSPASWDPEAFF.

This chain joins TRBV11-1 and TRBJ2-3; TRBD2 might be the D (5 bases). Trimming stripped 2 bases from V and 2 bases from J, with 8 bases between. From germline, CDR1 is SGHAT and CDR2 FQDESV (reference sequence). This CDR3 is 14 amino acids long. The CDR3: CASSLQRFTDTQYF. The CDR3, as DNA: TGTGCCAGCAGCTTACAGCGGTTCACAGATACGCAGTATTTT.

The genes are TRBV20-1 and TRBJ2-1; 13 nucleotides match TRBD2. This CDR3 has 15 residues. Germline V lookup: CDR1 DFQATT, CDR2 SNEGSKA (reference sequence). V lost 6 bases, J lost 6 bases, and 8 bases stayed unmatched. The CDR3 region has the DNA TGCAGTGCGCTACTTACTAGCGGGGGGGCCAATGAGCAGTTCTTC. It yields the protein CSALLTSGGANEQFF.

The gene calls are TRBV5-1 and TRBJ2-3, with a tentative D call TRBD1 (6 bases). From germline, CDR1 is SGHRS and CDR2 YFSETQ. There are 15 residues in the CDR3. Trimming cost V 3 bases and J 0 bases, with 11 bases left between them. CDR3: CASSSRGQSTDTQYF. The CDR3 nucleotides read TGCGCCAGCAGCTCTCGGGGACAAAGCACAGATACGCAGTATTTT. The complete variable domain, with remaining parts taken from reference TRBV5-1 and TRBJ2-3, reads KAGVTQTPRYLIKTRGQQVTLSCSPISGHRSVSWYQQTPGQGLQFLFEYFSETQRNKGNFPGRFSGRQFSNSRSEMNVSTLELGDSALYLCASSSRGQSTDTQYFGPGTRLTVL.

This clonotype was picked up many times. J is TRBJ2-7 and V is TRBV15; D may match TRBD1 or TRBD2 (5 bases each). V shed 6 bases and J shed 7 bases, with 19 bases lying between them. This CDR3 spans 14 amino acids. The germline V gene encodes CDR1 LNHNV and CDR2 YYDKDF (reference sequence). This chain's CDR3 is CATRPGLLGQEQYF. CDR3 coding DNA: TGTGCCACCAGGCCGGGCCTACTAGGACAAGAGCAGTACTTC.

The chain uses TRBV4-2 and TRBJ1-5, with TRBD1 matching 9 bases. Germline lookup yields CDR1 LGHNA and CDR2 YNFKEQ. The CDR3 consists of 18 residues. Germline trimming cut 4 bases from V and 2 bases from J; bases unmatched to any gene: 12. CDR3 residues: CASSPTPGQGNGNQPQHF. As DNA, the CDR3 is TGTGCCAGCAGCCCTACACCGGGACAGGGTAACGGCAATCAGCCCCAGCATTTT.

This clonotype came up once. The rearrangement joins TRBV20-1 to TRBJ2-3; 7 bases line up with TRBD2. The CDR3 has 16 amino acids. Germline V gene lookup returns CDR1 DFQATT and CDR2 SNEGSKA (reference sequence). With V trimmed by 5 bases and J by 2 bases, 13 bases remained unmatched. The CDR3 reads CSAARRSGGNTDTQYF. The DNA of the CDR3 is TGCAGTGCTGCACGACGATCGGGGGGAAACACAGATACGCAGTATTTT.

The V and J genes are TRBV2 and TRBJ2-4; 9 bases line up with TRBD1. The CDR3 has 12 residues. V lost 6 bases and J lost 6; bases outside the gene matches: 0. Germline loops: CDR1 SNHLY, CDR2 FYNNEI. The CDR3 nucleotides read TGTGCCAGCAGGGACAGGGGAAACATTCAGTACTTC. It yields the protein CASRDRGNIQYF. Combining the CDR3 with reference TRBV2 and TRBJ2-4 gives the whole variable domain EPEVTQTPSHQVTQMGQEVILRCVPISNHLYFYWYRQILGQKVEFLVSFYNNEISEKSEIFDDQFSVERPDGSNFTLKIRSTKLEDSAMYFCASRDRGNIQYFGAGTRLSVL.

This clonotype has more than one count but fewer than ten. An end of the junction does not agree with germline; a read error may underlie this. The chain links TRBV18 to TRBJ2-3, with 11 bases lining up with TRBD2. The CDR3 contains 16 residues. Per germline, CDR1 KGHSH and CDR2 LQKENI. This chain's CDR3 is CASSAPGLAVRDTQYF. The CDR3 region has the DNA TGTGCCAGCTCAGCACCGGGACTAGCGGTTCGAGATACGCAGTATTTT.

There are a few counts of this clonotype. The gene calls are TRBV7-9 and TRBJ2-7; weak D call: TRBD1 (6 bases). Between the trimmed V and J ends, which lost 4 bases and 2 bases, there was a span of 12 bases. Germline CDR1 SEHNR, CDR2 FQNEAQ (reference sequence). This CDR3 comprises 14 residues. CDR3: CASSSVRDTYEQYV. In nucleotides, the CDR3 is TGTGCCAGCAGCTCGGTACGGGACACCTACGAGCAGTACGTC.

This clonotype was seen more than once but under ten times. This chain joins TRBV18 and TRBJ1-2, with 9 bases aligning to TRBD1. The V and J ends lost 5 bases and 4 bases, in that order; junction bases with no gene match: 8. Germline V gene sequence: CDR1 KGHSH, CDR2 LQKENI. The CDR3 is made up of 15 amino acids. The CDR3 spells CASSGTGTGTYGYTF. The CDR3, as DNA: TGTGCCAGCTCAGGAACCGGGACAGGGACCTATGGCTACACCTTC.

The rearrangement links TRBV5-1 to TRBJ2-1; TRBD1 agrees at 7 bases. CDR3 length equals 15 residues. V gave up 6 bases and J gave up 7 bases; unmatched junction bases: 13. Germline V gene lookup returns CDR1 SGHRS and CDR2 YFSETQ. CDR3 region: CASTFLERGQNEQFF. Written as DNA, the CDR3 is TGCGCCAGCACCTTCCTTGAGAGGGGGCAGAATGAGCAGTTCTTC.

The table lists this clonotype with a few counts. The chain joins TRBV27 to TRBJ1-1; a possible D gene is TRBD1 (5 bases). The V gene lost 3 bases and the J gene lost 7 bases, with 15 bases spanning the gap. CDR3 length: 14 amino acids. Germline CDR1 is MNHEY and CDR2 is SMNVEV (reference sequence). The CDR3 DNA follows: TGTGCCAGCAGTTTCATCCACAAAGGGGATGAAGCTTTCTTT. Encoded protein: CASSFIHKGDEAFF.

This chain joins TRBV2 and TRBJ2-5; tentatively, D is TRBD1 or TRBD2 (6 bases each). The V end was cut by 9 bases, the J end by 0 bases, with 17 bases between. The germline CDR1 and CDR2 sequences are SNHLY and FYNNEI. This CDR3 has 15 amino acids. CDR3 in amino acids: CASEWGAMYQETQYF. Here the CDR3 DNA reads TGTGCCAGTGAATGGGGGGCCATGTACCAAGAGACCCAGTACTTC.

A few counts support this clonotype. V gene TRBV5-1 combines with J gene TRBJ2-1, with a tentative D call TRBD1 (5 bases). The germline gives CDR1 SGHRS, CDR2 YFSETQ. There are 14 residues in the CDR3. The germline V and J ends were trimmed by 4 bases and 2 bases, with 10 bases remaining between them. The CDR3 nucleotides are TGCGCCAGCAGCCCGACAGACACCTACAATGAGCAGTTCTTC. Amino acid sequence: CASSPTDTYNEQFF. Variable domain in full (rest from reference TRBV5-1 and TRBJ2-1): KAGVTQTPRYLIKTRGQQVTLSCSPISGHRSVSWYQQTPGQGLQFLFEYFSETQRNKGNFPGRFSGRQFSNSRSEMNVSTLELGDSALYLCASSPTDTYNEQFFGPGTRLTVL.

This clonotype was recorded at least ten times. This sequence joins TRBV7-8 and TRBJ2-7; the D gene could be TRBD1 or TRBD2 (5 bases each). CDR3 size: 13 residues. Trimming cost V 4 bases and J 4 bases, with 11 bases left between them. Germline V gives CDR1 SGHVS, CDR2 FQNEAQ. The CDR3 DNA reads TGTGCCAGCAGCTCGGGACGTTTATACGAGCAGTACTTC. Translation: CASSSGRLYEQYF.

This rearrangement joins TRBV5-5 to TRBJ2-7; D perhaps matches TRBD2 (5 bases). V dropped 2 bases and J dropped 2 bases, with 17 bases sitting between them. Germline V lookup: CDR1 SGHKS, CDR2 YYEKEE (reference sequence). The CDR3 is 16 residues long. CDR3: CASSFGSLELPYEQYV. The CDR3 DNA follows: TGTGCCAGCAGCTTTGGGAGTCTCGAACTTCCCTACGAGCAGTACGTC.